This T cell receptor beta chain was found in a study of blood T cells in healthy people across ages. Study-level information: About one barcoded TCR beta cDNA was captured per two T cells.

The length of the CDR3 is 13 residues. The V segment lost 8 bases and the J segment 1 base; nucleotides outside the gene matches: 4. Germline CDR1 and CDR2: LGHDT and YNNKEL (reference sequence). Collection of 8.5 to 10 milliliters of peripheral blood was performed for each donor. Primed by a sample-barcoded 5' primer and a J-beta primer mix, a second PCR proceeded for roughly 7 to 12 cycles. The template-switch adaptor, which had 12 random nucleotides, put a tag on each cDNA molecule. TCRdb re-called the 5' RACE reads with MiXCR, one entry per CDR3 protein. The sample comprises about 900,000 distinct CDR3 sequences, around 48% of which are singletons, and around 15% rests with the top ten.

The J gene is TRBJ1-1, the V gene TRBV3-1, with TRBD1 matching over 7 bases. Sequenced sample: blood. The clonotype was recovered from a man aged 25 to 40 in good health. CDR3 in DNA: TGTGCCAGCCAGGGGGGGCGGAACACTGAAGCTTTCTTT. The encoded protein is CASQGGRNTEAFF.